This T cell receptor beta chain was sequenced during a study of OX40 agonist ivuxolimab in advanced cancers. Study information: Ivuxolimab is an agonistic anti-OX40 (CD134) antibody, and patients were treated with it.

Libraries were prepared by immunoSEQ multiplex PCR; TCRdb keeps only in-frame clonotypes and omits some of them. The sample includes approximately 86,000 clones, 85% to 90% of them seen just once. V was clipped by 2 bases and J by 3 bases, with 15 bases between them. This CDR3 contains 15 residues. Germline loops: CDR1 SGDLS, CDR2 YYNGEE. Study-level results: The study found that CD8+ T cells averaged more expanded clones than CD4+. At 0.1 to 3.0 mg/kg, CD4+ and CD8+ blood T cells expanded clonally by week 6. Certain nonresponders additionally had low normalized T-cell clonal expansion.

Concerning this clone: Its cognate antigen is unknown.

Sequencing used CD4+ or CD8+ T cells sorted from blood, obtained in a trial of the OX40 agonist ivuxolimab. The rearrangement uses TRBV9 and TRBJ2-7; D call uncertain. This sequence originates from an adult with an advanced solid tumor such as melanoma, head and neck, liver or kidney cancer. The CDR3 DNA reads TGTGCCAGCAGCGTTTCACCCGGGCGATACTACGAGCAGTACTTC. Translation: CASSVSPGRYYEQYF.